This is a list of T cell receptor beta chains from one sample in a study of graft-versus-host responses after intestinal transplantation. For these receptors, no antigen is known. Profiling relied on immunoSEQ multiplex PCR, and the TCRdb table lists in-frame clones only, not all of them. The sample has about 88,000 clones; around 90% are singletons. Sequencing used unstimulated CD4+ T cells sorted from spleen or lymph node cells, obtained before transplant. The receptors stem from a human donor who was the organ donor for an intestinal transplant. Both conserved end residues are part of each CDR3. The D gene is left open where the match is weak. The listing skips clone size in some rows; elsewhere it reads once, few, many or a size class.

d_call j_call v_call clone_size cdr3_aa cdr3_nt
TRBD1 TRBJ1-4 TRBV30 - CAWNSRTGSEKLFF TGTGCCTGGAATTCTAGGACAGGGAGCGAAAAACTGTTTTTT
- TRBJ1-1 TRBV30 - CAWSLGGGEAFF TGTGCCTGGAGTTTGGGGGGGGGTGAAGCTTTCTTT
TRBD1 TRBJ2-7 TRBV19 - CASSEPGQSYEQYF TGTGCCAGTAGTGAGCCGGGACAGAGCTACGAGCAGTACTTC
TRBD1 TRBJ2-3 TRBV5-1 - CASSPQGAGDTQYF TGCGCCAGCAGCCCCCAGGGGGCAGGGGATACGCAGTATTTT
- TRBJ2-5 TRBV5-1 - CASSLSSFQETQYF TGCGCCAGCAGCTTGTCTTCTTTCCAAGAGACCCAGTACTTC
TRBD2 TRBJ2-3 TRBV5-1 - CASSLFGLAGVGSDTQYF TGCGCCAGTAGCTTGTTCGGACTAGCGGGAGTAGGGTCAGATACGCAGTATTTT
TRBD2 TRBJ2-2 TRBV30 once CAWSVRGSGNPNTGELFF TGTGCCTGGAGTGTACGGGGTAGCGGGAACCCGAACACCGGGGAGCTGTTTTTT
TRBD1 TRBJ1-5 TRBV7-3 - CASSLDRGQPQHF TGTGCCAGCAGCTTGGACAGGGGTCAGCCCCAGCATTTT
TRBD1 TRBJ2-1 TRBV7-9 - CASSLGGQGHEQFF TGTGCCAGCAGCTTAGGGGGACAGGGGCATGAGCAGTTCTTC
- TRBJ2-1 TRBV29-1 - CSVGGGLIHNEQFF TGCAGCGTTGGGGGGGGGCTTATTCACAATGAGCAGTTCTTC
- TRBJ2-7 TRBV28 - CASREDRLSYEQYF TGTGCCAGCAGGGAAGACAGGCTATCCTACGAGCAGTACTTC
- TRBJ1-1 TRBV6-5 - CASSYSRNTEAFF TGTGCCAGCAGTTACTCCAGGAACACTGAAGCTTTCTTT
- TRBJ2-3 TRBV6-5 few CASISGTDTQYF TGTGCCAGCATTAGCGGCACAGATACGCAGTATTTT
TRBD2 TRBJ2-1 TRBV11-3 - CASSPRTLAETHNEQFF TGTGCCAGCAGCCCTCGAACACTAGCGGAGACCCACAATGAGCAGTTCTTC
- TRBJ1-2 TRBV7-8 - CASSPREGGGHGYTF TGTGCCAGCAGCCCCCGGGAGGGGGGAGGGCATGGCTACACCTTC
TRBD1 TRBJ1-2 TRBV28 - CASTSDRVYGYTF TGTGCCAGCACCTCCGACAGGGTCTATGGCTACACCTTC
- TRBJ1-3 TRBV6-5 - CASSDRHSGNTIYF TGTGCCAGCAGTGACAGACACTCTGGAAACACCATATATTTT
- TRBJ2-3 TRBV21-1 - CASSTLGQGGVNDDTQYF TGTGCCAGCAGTACCCTAGGGCAGGGCGGGGTTAATGATGATACGCAGTATTTT
- TRBJ2-5 TRBV20-1 - CSGAGEETQYF TGCAGTGGGGCAGGGGAAGAGACCCAGTACTTC
TRBD2 TRBJ2-5 TRBV5-1 - CASSFLAEETQYF TGTGCCAGCAGCTTCCTAGCGGAAGAGACCCAGTACTTC
- TRBJ1-1 TRBV28 - CASRAYQGLLGNTEAFF TGTGCCAGCAGGGCCTATCAGGGGCTACTTGGGAACACTGAAGCTTTCTTT
- TRBJ1-3 TRBV6-1 - CASSSQGLFGNTIYF TGTGCCAGCTCGAGCCAGGGGTTATTTGGAAACACCATATATTTT
- TRBJ1-1 TRBV5-1 - CASSPGRGINTEAFF TGCGCCAGCAGCCCCGGGAGGGGGATTAACACTGAAGCTTTCTTT
TRBD1 TRBJ1-6 TRBV6-6 few CASSYVDRGRSPLHF TGTGCCAGCAGTTACGTGGACAGGGGGAGATCACCCCTCCACTTT
TRBD1 TRBJ1-3 TRBV19 - CASGTGASGNTIYF TGTGCCAGTGGGACAGGGGCCTCTGGAAACACCATATATTTT
TRBD2 TRBJ2-1 TRBV7-3 once CASSARGLAGGSYNEQFF TGTGCCAGCAGCGCAAGGGGACTAGCGGGAGGTTCCTACAATGAGCAGTTCTTC
- TRBJ1-2 TRBV11-3 once CASSSVDYGYTF TGTGCCAGCAGCTCGGTGGACTATGGCTACACCTTC
- TRBJ2-7 TRBV30 - CAWSRLLGISEQYF TGTGCCTGGAGCCGGTTACTAGGGATTAGCGAGCAGTACTTC
- TRBJ1-2 TRBV11-2 - CASSLKSGDYGYTF TGTGCCAGCAGCTTAAAATCAGGGGACTATGGCTACACCTTC
- TRBJ1-4 TRBV6-5 - CASSYSSRFEKLFF TGTGCCAGCAGTTACTCGTCTAGGTTTGAAAAACTGTTTTTT
TRBD2 TRBJ2-2 TRBV28 - CASRPRTRPGTGELFF TGTGCCAGCAGACCTCGGACTAGGCCGGGGACCGGGGAGCTGTTTTTT
TRBD1 TRBJ1-2 TRBV5-1 few CASSVEQGPYGYTF TGCGCCAGCAGCGTAGAACAGGGGCCCTATGGCTACACCTTC
- TRBJ1-1 TRBV18 - CASSPLQDPGTEAFF TGTGCCAGCTCACCTTTACAGGACCCAGGTACTGAAGCTTTCTTT
TRBD1 TRBJ1-1 TRBV30 - CAWSFGTGGTEAFF TGTGCCTGGAGTTTTGGCACAGGGGGAACTGAAGCTTTCTTT
TRBD2 TRBJ2-1 TRBV7-2 - CASSSGLAGAEQFF TGTGCCAGCAGCTCAGGACTAGCGGGAGCTGAGCAGTTCTTC
- TRBJ1-1 TRBV28 - CASRGGGGFPEAFF TGTGCCAGCAGGGGGGGTGGGGGATTCCCTGAAGCTTTCTTT
- TRBJ1-1 TRBV5-1 - CASSPGDGMNTEAFF TGCGCCAGCAGCCCGGGGGACGGAATGAACACTGAAGCTTTCTTT
- TRBJ2-5 TRBV2 once CASSPPGDRTQYF TGTGCCAGCAGCCCCCCAGGGGATAGGACCCAGTACTTC
- TRBJ2-1 TRBV7-3 - CASSLSSSYNEQFF TGTGCCAGCAGCTTATCTAGCTCCTACAATGAGCAGTTCTTC
- TRBJ1-1 TRBV5-1 - CASSLTGITEAFF TGCGCCAGCAGCCTCACAGGGATTACTGAAGCTTTCTTT
- TRBJ1-5 TRBV6-5 - CASSSGTNQPQHF TGTGCCAGCAGTTCAGGGACAAATCAGCCCCAGCATTTT
TRBD1 TRBJ2-5 TRBV5-1 - CASSNVGGWTQYF TGCGCCAGCAGCAATGTAGGGGGCTGGACCCAGTACTTC
- TRBJ2-5 TRBV6-1 once CASSEPGRGRTETQYF TGTGCCAGCAGTGAACCAGGCAGGGGGAGGACAGAGACCCAGTACTTC
- TRBJ2-1 TRBV5-1 - CASHINSYNEQFF TGCGCCAGCCACATCAACTCCTACAATGAGCAGTTCTTC
- TRBJ1-1 TRBV30 - CAWSVLGGAFF TGTGCCTGGAGTGTACTAGGGGGAGCTTTCTTT
TRBD2 TRBJ2-1 TRBV7-9 once CASSLAGGNNEQFF TGTGCCAGCAGCTTAGCGGGGGGGAACAATGAGCAGTTCTTC
- TRBJ2-1 TRBV30 - CAWSVPGSGFNGVYNEQFF TGTGCCTGGAGTGTACCAGGGTCTGGCTTTAATGGGGTCTACAATGAGCAGTTCTTC
TRBD1 TRBJ2-7 TRBV25-1 - CASRQGAYEQYF TGTGCCTCACGACAGGGGGCGTACGAGCAGTACTTC
- TRBJ2-2 TRBV5-1 - CASSVGTSNTGELFF TGCGCCAGCAGCGTGGGGACTTCGAACACCGGGGAGCTGTTTTTT
- TRBJ2-5 TRBV9 - CASSVGQYQETQYF TGTGCCAGCAGCGTAGGACAGTACCAAGAGACCCAGTACTTC